This T cell receptor (beta chain) comes out of a study of neoadjuvant anti-PD-1 for oral cavity cancer. Here immunoSEQ multiplex PCR was the method, and the copy in TCRdb shows in-frame clones only, minus some. The data show roughly 14,000 clones, about three quarters seen once. Study results and limitations: After neoadjuvant nivolumab, PBMC T cell clonality was significantly higher in non-responders than responders.

As to this clone: What it binds is not known.

The V segment lost 2 bases and the J segment 0 bases; nucleotides outside the gene matches: 1. The CDR3 has 17 amino acids. Per the germline V gene, CDR1 is MGHDK and CDR2 is SYGVNS. The time point here: after neoadjuvant nivolumab, at surgical resection. This sequence joins TRBV25-1 and TRBJ2-6, with 10 nucleotides matching TRBD1. The sequenced sample was PBMCs, obtained after nivolumab (anti-PD-1) treatment. The clonotype comes from a person aged 40 to 85 with oral cavity squamous cell carcinoma. The CDR3 is CASSEDRGHSGANVLTF. The DNA of the CDR3 is TGTGCCAGCAGTGAAGACAGGGGGCACTCTGGGGCCAACGTCCTGACTTTC.